These T cell receptor beta chains were read from a single sample in a study of T cells expressing NK-cell markers. TCRdb reprocessed the 5' RACE reads; each CDR3 protein has one entry and no DNA is given. The table lists a few hundred thousand distinct CDR3 sequences. The sequencing sample was made of blood T cells: a sorted CD56 or NKG2C T cell subset, CD4+ or CD8+ T cells, or bulk PBMC T cells (not recorded which). These receptors came from a woman aged 50 to 60 in good health. Each CDR3 is given with its conserved first and last residue.

TRBV24-1,TRBJ2-5,CATSDFDRRRGETQYF
TRBV5-1,TRBJ2-3,CASSLGRAITRLASTDTQYF
TRBV30,TRBJ1-2,CAWLGPNYGYTF
TRBV6-4,TRBJ2-2,CASSDTDRTGELFF
TRBV5-1,TRBJ2-2,CASSLAGGANTGELFF
TRBV7-9,TRBJ2-3,CASSVGTGAKGTQYF
TRBV20-1,TRBJ2-5,CSATNWDPSGTQYF
TRBV20-1,TRBJ2-7,CSGTSGRGEQYF
TRBV20-1,TRBJ1-4,CSARVPAQEKLFF
TRBV20-1,TRBJ2-1,CSARGVGATYNEQFF
TRBV6-1,TRBJ2-7,CAGERDRGYEQYF
TRBV20-1,TRBJ2-1,CSARPPGLARNEQFF
TRBV5-1,TRBJ2-6,CASSFWRVQTSSGANVLTF
TRBV11-2,TRBJ2-1,CASSSPRRVGQGSGPNEQFF
TRBV2,TRBJ2-2,CASVGGLANTGELFF
TRBV7-3,TRBJ1-1,CASSFDLGTEAFF
TRBV5-1,TRBJ1-1,CASSPRDRGLRRGTEAFF
TRBV20-1,TRBJ2-3,CSALGGLGPQYF
TRBV11-2,TRBJ1-1,CASSLVGQVPEAFF
TRBV7-2,TRBJ2-5,CASSSLGEVEETQYF
TRBV9,TRBJ2-3,CASSVAEGADTQYF
TRBV5-6,TRBJ2-5,CASSSSGSSLLETQYF
TRBV3-1,TRBJ2-1,CASSVGPGQGNEQFF
TRBV5-1,TRBJ2-3,CASSLTLGLAGGPGDTQYF
TRBV20-1,TRBJ2-1,CSALREASYNEQFF
TRBV7-3,TRBJ2-5,CASSRDRVETQYF
TRBV29-1,TRBJ1-2,CSVRDDYYGYTF
TRBV6-5,TRBJ2-7,CASSYSYSSRGSKYF
TRBV5-5,TRBJ1-6,CASSLGTAAQSPLHF
TRBV19,TRBJ2-1,CASSSSPSSEQFF
TRBV2,TRBJ2-7,CASSVGQGVYEQYF
TRBV7-8,TRBJ1-1,CASSRGASLEAFF
TRBV3-1,TRBJ2-5,CASSYSLGETQYF
TRBV5-1,TRBJ2-7,CASSWALGEQYF
TRBV27,TRBJ1-5,CASSLRLTGGTSNQPQHF
TRBV20-1,TRBJ2-7,CSAIWTGNEQYF
TRBV19,TRBJ2-3,CASRPGTADTQYF
TRBV20-1,TRBJ2-1,CSARDRPQGRDRYNEQFF
TRBV6-6,TRBJ2-7,CASTPGGSHEQYF
TRBV12-3/TRBV12-4,TRBJ2-2,CASSFAGAAGELFF